One sample yielded the 20 T cell receptor beta chains listed below, sequenced in a study of blood T cell repertoires in COVID-19. Clones were sequenced by immunoSEQ multiplex PCR, and TCRdb holds only the in-frame ones, with some missing. Among roughly 87,000 clones listed, 86% were seen once. The sequencing sample was made of peripheral blood. All receptors derive from a man between 50 and 59 years old with active COVID-19.

This rearrangement joins TRBV19 to TRBJ2-3, with D maybe TRBD1 (6 bases). CDR3 length: 15 amino acids. CDR1 and CDR2 from the germline V gene are LNHDA and SQIVND (reference sequence). Deletions cut 5 bases from V and 0 bases from J, with 12 bases between. The CDR3 protein is CASSWTETSTDTQYF. The CDR3 nucleotides read TGTGCCAGTAGTTGGACAGAGACTAGCACAGATACGCAGTATTTT.

The count of this clone is one. The genes are TRBV4-3 and TRBJ1-1; no definite D call. Deletions cut 4 bases from V and 3 bases from J, with 15 bases between. CDR1 LGHNA and CDR2 YSLEER come from the germline V gene. CDR3 length: 15 amino acids. The CDR3 loop reads CASSLRREGYTEAFF. The DNA for the CDR3 is TGCGCCAGCAGCCTTCGAAGGGAGGGATACACTGAAGCTTTCTTT.

The chain carries TRBV4-3 and TRBJ2-3; D is undetermined. Germline CDR1 is LGHNA and CDR2 is YSLEER. This CDR3 region has 18 residues. Between the trimmed V and J ends, which lost 1 base and 0 bases, there was a span of 17 bases. CDR3 sequence (DNA): TGCGCCAGCAGCCAAGCTGTAGCAAACGCATATAGCACAGATACGCAGTATTTT. Translated: CASSQAVANAYSTDTQYF.

The chain has TRBV29-1 and TRBJ1-2, with no clear D. Trimming stripped 7 bases from V and 0 bases from J, with 9 bases between. The CDR3 covers 12 residues. Germline assignment: CDR1 SQVTM and CDR2 ANQGSEA. CDR3 DNA: TGCAGCGCAAATACAGCTAACTATGGCTACACCTTC. It codes for CSANTANYGYTF. Drawing the rest from reference TRBV29-1 and TRBJ1-2, the complete variable domain is SAVISQKPSRDICQRGTSLTIQCQVDSQVTMMFWYRQQPGQSLTLIATANQGSEATYESGFVIDKFPISRPNLTFSTLTVSNMSPEDSSIYLCSANTANYGYTFGSGTRLTVV.

This clone came up once. The rearrangement links TRBV29-1 to TRBJ1-2; D uncertain. The germline V and J ends were trimmed by 1 base and 1 base, with 13 bases remaining between them. Germline V gene lookup returns CDR1 SQVTM and CDR2 ANQGSEA. CDR3 length equals 15 residues. The CDR3 DNA reads as TGCAGCGTTGAAGCGGGTGTGGAGGATAACTATGGCTACACCTTC. Protein product: CSVEAGVEDNYGYTF. Full variable domain (remainder filled in from reference TRBV29-1 and TRBJ1-2): SAVISQKPSRDICQRGTSLTIQCQVDSQVTMMFWYRQQPGQSLTLIATANQGSEATYESGFVIDKFPISRPNLTFSTLTVSNMSPEDSSIYLCSVEAGVEDNYGYTFGSGTRLTVV.

The chain joins TRBV5-1 to TRBJ2-3, with 8 bases lining up with TRBD2. Germline V gives CDR1 SGHRS, CDR2 YFSETQ. The V segment lost 0 bases and the J segment 15 bases; nucleotides outside the gene matches: 15. This CDR3 contains 15 residues. CDR3 nucleotide sequence: TGCGCCAGCAGCTTGGTAAGCGGGGGAGGCCTATTCGGCTATTTT. Amino acid sequence: CASSLVSGGGLFGYF.

This clone was seen only once. The V gene is TRBV30, the J gene TRBJ2-1, with 8 positions matching TRBD2. Per the germline V gene, CDR1 is GTSNPN and CDR2 is SVGIG (reference sequence). Unmatched junction bases numbered 4, after V lost 0 bases and J lost 3 bases. This CDR3 spans 15 amino acids. CDR3 sequence reads: CAWSVTSGSYNEQFF. The CDR3 nucleotides are TGTGCCTGGAGTGTGACCAGCGGGAGCTACAATGAGCAGTTCTTC.

The chain joins TRBV20-1 to TRBJ2-3; possible D gene TRBD2, 6 bases. CDR1 and CDR2 from the germline V gene are DFQATT and SNEGSKA (reference sequence). The CDR3 is made up of 16 amino acids. V shed 3 bases and J shed 10 bases, with 26 bases lying between them. CDR3: CSASNARRDSLGAQYF. For the CDR3, the DNA is TGCAGTGCTAGTAATGCTCGGCGGGATTCTTTGGGGGCGCAGTATTTT.

This clone appeared a few times. The chain carries TRBV6-5 and TRBJ2-3; D possibly corresponds to TRBD2 (6 bases). Trimming took 6 bases from V and 2 from J, leaving 9 bases between them. This CDR3 region has 13 residues. CDR1 and CDR2 (germline): MNHEY, SVGAGI. The CDR3 reads CASREGNTDTQYF. CDR3 DNA: TGTGCCAGCAGGGAGGGGAACACAGATACGCAGTATTTT.

The chain links TRBV9 to TRBJ1-6, with D maybe TRBD1 (5 bases). Germline CDR1 is SGDLS and CDR2 is YYNGEE. CDR3 length: 15 amino acids. Trimming stripped 4 bases from V and 8 bases from J, with 16 bases between. The CDR3 DNA sequence: TGTGCCAGCAGCTTAAAGGTGGAGGGGTATTCACCCCTCCACTTT. Translating gives CASSLKVEGYSPLHF.

The chain uses TRBV3-1 (or the pseudogene TRBV3-2) and TRBJ2-4; the D is unclear. Per germline, CDR1 LGHDT and CDR2 YNNKEL (reference sequence). CDR3 length: 14 residues. V lost 0 bases, J lost 9 bases, and 12 bases lay in between. This chain's CDR3 is CASSQEPLGIIQYF. The CDR3 region has the DNA TGTGCCAGCAGCCAAGAGCCCCTAGGCATCATTCAGTACTTC.

CDR3 sequence: CASSLWGAGANVLTF. The CDR3 DNA follows: TGTGCCAGCAGCTTGTGGGGCGCTGGGGCCAACGTCCTGACTTTC. The gene calls are TRBV5-5 and TRBJ2-6; possible D gene TRBD1, 5 bases. The CDR3 length is 15 residues. Per germline, CDR1 SGHKS and CDR2 YYEKEE (reference sequence). Between the trimmed V and J ends, which lost 1 base and 2 bases, there was a span of 7 bases.

V gene TRBV18 combines with J gene TRBJ1-5; TRBD1 agrees at 8 bases. The CDR3 contains 15 residues. V trimming: 2 bases; J trimming: 5 bases; junction bases outside the gene matches: 5. Germline CDR1 reads KGHSH; CDR2 reads LQKENI. CDR3 region: CASSPVTGGDQPQHF. The CDR3 nucleotides read TGTGCCAGCTCACCAGTAACAGGGGGGGATCAGCCCCAGCATTTT. Looking up the rest from reference TRBV18 and TRBJ1-5 gives the full variable domain: NAGVMQNPRHLVRRRGQEARLRCSPMKGHSHVYWYRQLPEEGLKFMVYLQKENIIDESGMPKERFSAEFPKEGPSILRIQQVVRGDSAAYFCASSPVTGGDQPQHFGDGTRLSIL.

The chain joins TRBV19 to TRBJ2-5, with TRBD2 identical over 12 bases. Germline CDR1 and CDR2: LNHDA and SQIVND (reference sequence). The length of the CDR3 is 17 residues. Trimming took 5 bases from V and 3 from J; bases not matched to a gene: 10. CDR3 bases: TGTGCCAGTAGTGCGGCTAGCGGGAGGGCCGGGAAAGAGACCCAGTACTTC. It translates to CASSAASGRAGKETQYF.

The chain couples TRBV19 to TRBJ2-2, with a possible D match to TRBD1 (5 bases). This CDR3 has 14 amino acids. Germline V gives CDR1 LNHDA, CDR2 SQIVND (reference sequence). V lost 7 bases and J 3 bases, leaving 12 bases between the germline ends. CDR3: CASISGADTGELFF. The CDR3 region has the DNA TGTGCCAGTATCAGTGGGGCGGACACCGGGGAGCTGTTTTTT.

This clone was observed once. The chain combines TRBV7-9 with TRBJ1-5; perhaps TRBD1 as D (6 bases). This CDR3 is built from 17 residues. Trimming removed 5 bases at V and 4 bases at J, with 21 bases between. The germline V gene encodes CDR1 SEHNR and CDR2 FQNEAQ (reference sequence). The CDR3 protein is CASSRDVTGQGNQPQHF. The CDR3 DNA is TGTGCCAGCAGCCGGGACGTTACAGGGCAGGGGAATCAGCCCCAGCATTTT.

This CDR3 reads CASSSRQGLRNSPLHF. The CDR3 DNA reads as TGTGCCAGCAGCTCCCGACAGGGGTTGAGGAATTCACCCCTCCACTTT. This chain connects TRBV11-1 to TRBJ1-6, with 8 positions matching TRBD1. Germline V gene data show CDR1 as SGHAT and CDR2 as FQDESV (reference sequence). Unmatched junction bases numbered 9, after V lost 4 bases and J lost 7 bases. The CDR3 runs 16 residues. The whole variable domain, filled in from reference TRBV11-1 and TRBJ1-6, reads EAEVAQSPRYKITEKSQAVAFWCDPISGHATLYWYRQILGQGPELLVQFQDESVVDDSQLPKDRFSAERLKGVDSTLKIQPAELGDSAMYLCASSSRQGLRNSPLHFGNGTRLTVT.

This clone was seen a single time. The chain links TRBV2 to TRBJ1-6; 7 bases agree with TRBD1. Looked up from germline, CDR1 is SNHLY and CDR2 is FYNNEI. Unmatched junction bases numbered 7, after V lost 0 bases and J lost 11 bases. The CDR3 covers 15 residues. Written as DNA, the CDR3 is TGTGCCAGCAGTGAAGCCGGGACAGTAGGCCCACCCCTCCACTTT. This sequence encodes CASSEAGTVGPPLHF.

The V call is TRBV2, the J call TRBJ1-1; no clear D. From germline, CDR1 is SNHLY and CDR2 FYNNEI. The CDR3 is 13 amino acids. Trimming left V 1 base short and J 3 bases short, with 6 bases between. CDR3 bases: TGTGCCAGCAGTGAAGGGCCTTACACTGAAGCTTTCTTT. This codes for CASSEGPYTEAFF.

V and J are TRBV4-1 and TRBJ2-5; 15 positions agree with TRBD2. The CDR3 has 16 residues. The germline gives CDR1 MGHRA, CDR2 YSYEKL. The V segment lost 4 bases and the J segment 2 bases; nucleotides outside the gene matches: 2. CDR3 DNA sequence: TGCGCCAGCAGCCGCGGGACTAGCGGGAGGCAAGAGACCCAGTACTTC. This encodes CASSRGTSGRQETQYF.